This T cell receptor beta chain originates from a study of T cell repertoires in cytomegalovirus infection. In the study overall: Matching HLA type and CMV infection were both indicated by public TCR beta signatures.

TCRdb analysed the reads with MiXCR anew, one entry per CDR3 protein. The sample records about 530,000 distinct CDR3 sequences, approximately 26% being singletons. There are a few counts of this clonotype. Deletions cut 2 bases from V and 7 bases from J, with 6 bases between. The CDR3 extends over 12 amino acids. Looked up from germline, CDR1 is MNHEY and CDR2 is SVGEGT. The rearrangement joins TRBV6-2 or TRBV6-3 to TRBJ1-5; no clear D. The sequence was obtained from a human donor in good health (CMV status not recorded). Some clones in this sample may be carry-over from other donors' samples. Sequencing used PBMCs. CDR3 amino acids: CASSYIPQPQHF. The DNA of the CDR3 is TGTGCCAGCAGTTACATACCCCAGCCCCAGCATTTT.